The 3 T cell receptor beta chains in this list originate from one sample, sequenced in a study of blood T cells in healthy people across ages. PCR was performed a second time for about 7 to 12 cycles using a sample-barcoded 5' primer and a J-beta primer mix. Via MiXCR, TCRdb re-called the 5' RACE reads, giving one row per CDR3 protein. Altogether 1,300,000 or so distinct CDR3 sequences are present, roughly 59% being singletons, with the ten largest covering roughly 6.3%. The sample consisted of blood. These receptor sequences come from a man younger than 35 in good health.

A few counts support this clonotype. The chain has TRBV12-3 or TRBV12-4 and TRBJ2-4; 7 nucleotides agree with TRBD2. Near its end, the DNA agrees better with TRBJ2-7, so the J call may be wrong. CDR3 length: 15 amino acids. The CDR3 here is CASSHGTTSGDEQYF. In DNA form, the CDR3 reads TGTGCCAGCAGCCACGGGACTACCAGCGGGGACGAGCAGTACTTC.

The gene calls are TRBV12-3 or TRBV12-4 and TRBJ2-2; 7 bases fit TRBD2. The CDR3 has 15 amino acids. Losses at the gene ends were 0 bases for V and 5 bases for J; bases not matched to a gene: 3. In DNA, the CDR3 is TGTGCCAGCAGTTTAGCGGGAGGGCCAACCGGGGAGCTGTTTTTT. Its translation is CASSLAGGPTGELFF.

CDR3 coding DNA: TGCAGTGCCTTCTTTTCCGACAGTAGAGCTTTCTTT. Translating it yields CSAFFSDSRAFF. The gene calls are TRBV20-1 and TRBJ1-1, with D maybe TRBD1 (5 bases). This CDR3 contains 12 residues. Trimming stripped 6 bases from V and 10 bases from J, with 18 bases between. CDR1 is DFQATT, CDR2 SNEGSKA, per germline (reference sequence).